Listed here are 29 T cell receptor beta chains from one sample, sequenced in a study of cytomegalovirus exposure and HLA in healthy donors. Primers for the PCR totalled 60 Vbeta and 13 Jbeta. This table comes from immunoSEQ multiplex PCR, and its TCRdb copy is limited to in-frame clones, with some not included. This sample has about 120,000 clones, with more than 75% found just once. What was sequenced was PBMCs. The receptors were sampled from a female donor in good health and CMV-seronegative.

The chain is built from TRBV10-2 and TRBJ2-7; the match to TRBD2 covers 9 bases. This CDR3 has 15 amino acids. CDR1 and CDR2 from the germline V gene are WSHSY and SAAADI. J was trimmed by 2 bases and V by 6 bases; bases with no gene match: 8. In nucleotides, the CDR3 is TGCGCCAGCAGGCGGGGGGGGCAGAGTACCTACGAGCAGTACTTC. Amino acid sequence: CASRRGGQSTYEQYF.

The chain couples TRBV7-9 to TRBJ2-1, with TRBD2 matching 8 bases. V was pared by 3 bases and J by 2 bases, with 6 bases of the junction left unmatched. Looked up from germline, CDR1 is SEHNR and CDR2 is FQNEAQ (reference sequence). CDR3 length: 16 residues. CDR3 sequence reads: CASSLALAGAYNEQFF. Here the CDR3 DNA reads TGTGCCAGCAGCTTGGCGCTAGCGGGTGCCTACAATGAGCAGTTCTTC. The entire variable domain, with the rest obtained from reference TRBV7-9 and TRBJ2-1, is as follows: DTGVSQNPRHKITKRGQNVTFRCDPISEHNRLYWYRQTLGQGPEFLTYFQNEAQLEKSRLLSDRFSAERPKGSFSTLEIQRTEQGDSAMYLCASSLALAGAYNEQFFGPGTRLTVL.

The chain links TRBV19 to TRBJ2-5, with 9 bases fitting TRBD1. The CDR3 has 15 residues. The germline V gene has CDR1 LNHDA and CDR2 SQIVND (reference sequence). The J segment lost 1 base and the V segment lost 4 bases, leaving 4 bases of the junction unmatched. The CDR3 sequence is CASSNPGQGQETQYF. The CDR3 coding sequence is TGTGCCAGTAGTAATCCGGGACAGGGCCAAGAGACCCAGTACTTC.

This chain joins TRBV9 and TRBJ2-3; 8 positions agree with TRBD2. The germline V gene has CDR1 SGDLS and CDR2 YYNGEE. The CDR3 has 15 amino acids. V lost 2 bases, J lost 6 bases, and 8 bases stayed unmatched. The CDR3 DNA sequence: TGTGCCAGCAGCGTCACTAGCGGAGGGGGGGATACGCAGTATTTT. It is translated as CASSVTSGGGDTQYF.

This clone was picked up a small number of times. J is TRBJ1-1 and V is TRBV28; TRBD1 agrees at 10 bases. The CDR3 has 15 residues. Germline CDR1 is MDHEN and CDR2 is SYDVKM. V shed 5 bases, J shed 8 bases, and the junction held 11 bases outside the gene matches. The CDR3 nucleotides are TGTGCCAGCAGTCGACAGGGGGCCAACAATGGCGAAGCTTTCTTT. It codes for CASSRQGANNGEAFF.

CDR3 in amino acids: CASSPKGGWRSTDTQYF. The CDR3 coding sequence is TGTGCCAGCAGCCCAAAAGGGGGTTGGCGGAGCACAGATACGCAGTATTTT. This chain uses TRBV5-8 with TRBJ2-3; D is possibly TRBD1 (6 bases). From germline, CDR1 is SGHTS and CDR2 YDEGEE. CDR3 length: 17 residues. V lost 4 bases to trimming and J lost 0 bases, with 18 bases between them.

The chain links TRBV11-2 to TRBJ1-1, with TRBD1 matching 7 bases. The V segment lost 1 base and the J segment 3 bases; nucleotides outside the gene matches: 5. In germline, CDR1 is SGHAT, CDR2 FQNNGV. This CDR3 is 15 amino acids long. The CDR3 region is CASSLVAGGYTEAFF. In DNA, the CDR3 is TGTGCCAGCAGCTTAGTAGCAGGGGGGTACACTGAAGCTTTCTTT.

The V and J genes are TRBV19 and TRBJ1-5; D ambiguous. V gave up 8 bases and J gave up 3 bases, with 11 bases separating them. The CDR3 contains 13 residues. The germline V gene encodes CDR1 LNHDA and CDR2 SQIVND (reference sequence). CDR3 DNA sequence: TGTGCCAGTCATCGACAAGCCAATCAGCCCCAGCATTTT. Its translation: CASHRQANQPQHF.

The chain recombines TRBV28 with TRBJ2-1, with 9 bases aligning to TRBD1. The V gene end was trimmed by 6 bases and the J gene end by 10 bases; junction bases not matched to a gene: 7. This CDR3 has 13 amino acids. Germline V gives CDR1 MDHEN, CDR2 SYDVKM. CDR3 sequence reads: CASSLGQGGEQFF. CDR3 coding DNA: TGTGCCAGCAGCCTGGGACAGGGAGGCGAGCAGTTCTTC.

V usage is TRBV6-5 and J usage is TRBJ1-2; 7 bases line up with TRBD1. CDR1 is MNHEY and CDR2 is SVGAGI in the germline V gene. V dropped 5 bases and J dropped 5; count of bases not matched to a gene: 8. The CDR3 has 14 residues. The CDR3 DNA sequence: TGTGCCAGCAGTGAGACAGGGCACCCTTATGGCTACACCTTC. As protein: CASSETGHPYGYTF.

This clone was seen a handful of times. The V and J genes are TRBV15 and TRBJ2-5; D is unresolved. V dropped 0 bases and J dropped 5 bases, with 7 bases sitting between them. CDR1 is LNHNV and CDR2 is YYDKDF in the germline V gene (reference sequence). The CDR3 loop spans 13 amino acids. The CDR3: CATSRERWETQYF. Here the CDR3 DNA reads TGTGCCACCAGCAGAGAGAGGTGGGAGACCCAGTACTTC.

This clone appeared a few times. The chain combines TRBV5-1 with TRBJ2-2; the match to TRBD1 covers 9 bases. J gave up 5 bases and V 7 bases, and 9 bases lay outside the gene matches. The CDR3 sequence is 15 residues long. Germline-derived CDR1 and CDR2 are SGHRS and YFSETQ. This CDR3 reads CASSLATGGTGELFF. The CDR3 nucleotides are TGCGCCAGCTCCTTAGCGACAGGGGGGACCGGGGAGCTGTTTTTT.

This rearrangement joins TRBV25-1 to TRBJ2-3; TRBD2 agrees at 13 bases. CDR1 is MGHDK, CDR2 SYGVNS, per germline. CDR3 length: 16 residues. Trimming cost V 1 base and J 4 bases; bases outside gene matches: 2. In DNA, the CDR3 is TGTGCCAGCAGTGAATGGGGGACTAGCGGGGCAGATACGCAGTATTTT. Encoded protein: CASSEWGTSGADTQYF.

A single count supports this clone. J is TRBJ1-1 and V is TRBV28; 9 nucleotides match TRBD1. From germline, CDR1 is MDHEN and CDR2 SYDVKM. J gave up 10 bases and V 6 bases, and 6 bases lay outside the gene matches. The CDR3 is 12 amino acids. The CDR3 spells CASRATGGLAFF. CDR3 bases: TGTGCCAGCAGAGCTACAGGGGGCTTAGCTTTCTTT.

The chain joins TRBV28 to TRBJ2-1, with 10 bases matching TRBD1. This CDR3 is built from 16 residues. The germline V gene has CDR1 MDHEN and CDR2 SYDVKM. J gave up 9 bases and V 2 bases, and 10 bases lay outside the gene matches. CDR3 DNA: TGTGCCAGCAGTTTAGGCTCGGACAGGGGGATATGTGAGCAGTTCTTC. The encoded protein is CASSLGSDRGICEQFF.

CDR3 DNA sequence: TGTGCCAGCAGTAGGACTAGTTGGAATGAGCAGTTCTTC. Its translation: CASSRTSWNEQFF. This chain uses TRBV6-5 with TRBJ2-1; 7 nucleotides align to TRBD2. The V gene's germline CDR1 is MNHEY and CDR2 SVGAGI. The CDR3 consists of 13 residues. The J segment lost 7 bases and the V segment lost 5 bases, leaving 5 bases of the junction unmatched.

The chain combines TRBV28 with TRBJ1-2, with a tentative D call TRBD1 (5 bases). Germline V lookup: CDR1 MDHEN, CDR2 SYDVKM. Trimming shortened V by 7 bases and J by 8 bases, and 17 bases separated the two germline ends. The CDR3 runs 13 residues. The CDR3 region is CASKTTGGIGYTF. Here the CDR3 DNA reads TGTGCCAGCAAAACCACCGGGGGTATAGGCTACACCTTC.

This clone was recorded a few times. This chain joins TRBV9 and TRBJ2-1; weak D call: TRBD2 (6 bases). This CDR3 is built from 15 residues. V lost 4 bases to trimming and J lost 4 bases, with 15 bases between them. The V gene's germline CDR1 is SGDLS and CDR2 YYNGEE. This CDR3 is CASSSRGSGYNEQFF. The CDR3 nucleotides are TGTGCCAGCAGCTCTCGGGGTAGCGGTTACAATGAGCAGTTCTTC. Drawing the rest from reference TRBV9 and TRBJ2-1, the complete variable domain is DSGVTQTPKHLITATGQRVTLRCSPRSGDLSVYWYQQSLDQGLQFLIQYYNGEERAKGNILERFSAQQFPDLHSELNLSSLELGDSALYFCASSSRGSGYNEQFFGPGTRLTVL.

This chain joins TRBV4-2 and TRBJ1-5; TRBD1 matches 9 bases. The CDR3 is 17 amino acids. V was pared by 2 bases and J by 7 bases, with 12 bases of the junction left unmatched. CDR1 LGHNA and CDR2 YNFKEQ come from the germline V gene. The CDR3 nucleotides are TGTGCCAGCAGCCAAAGAACGACAGGGGGGATGGACCAGCCCCAGCATTTT. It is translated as CASSQRTTGGMDQPQHF.

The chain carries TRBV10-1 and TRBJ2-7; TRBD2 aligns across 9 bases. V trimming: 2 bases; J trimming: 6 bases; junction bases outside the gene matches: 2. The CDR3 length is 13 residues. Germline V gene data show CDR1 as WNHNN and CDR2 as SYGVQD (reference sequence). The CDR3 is CASSEPTSGEQYF. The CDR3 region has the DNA TGCGCCAGCAGTGAGCCGACTAGCGGCGAGCAGTACTTC.

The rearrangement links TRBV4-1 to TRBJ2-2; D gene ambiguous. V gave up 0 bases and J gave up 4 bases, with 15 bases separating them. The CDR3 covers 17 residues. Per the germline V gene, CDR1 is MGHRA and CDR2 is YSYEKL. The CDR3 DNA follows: TGCGCCAGCAGCCAAGAAGAGAGACTTCTTATCACCGGGGAGCTGTTTTTT. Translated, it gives CASSQEERLLITGELFF.

The CDR3 sequence: CASSYAGLALNEQFF. Here the CDR3 DNA reads TGTGCCAGCAGTTACGCAGGACTAGCGCTCAATGAGCAGTTCTTC. This chain uses TRBV6-5 with TRBJ2-1, with TRBD2 identical over 9 bases. The CDR3 spans 15 residues. J was trimmed by 6 bases and V by 2 bases; bases with no gene match: 5. The germline CDR1 and CDR2 sequences are MNHEY and SVGAGI.

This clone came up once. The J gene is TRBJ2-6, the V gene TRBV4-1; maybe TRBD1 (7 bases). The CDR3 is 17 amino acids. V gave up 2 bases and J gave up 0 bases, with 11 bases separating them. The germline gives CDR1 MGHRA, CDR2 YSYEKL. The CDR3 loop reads CASSQQGGPSGANVLTF. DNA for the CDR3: TGCGCCAGCAGCCAACAGGGGGGTCCCTCTGGGGCCAACGTCCTGACTTTC.

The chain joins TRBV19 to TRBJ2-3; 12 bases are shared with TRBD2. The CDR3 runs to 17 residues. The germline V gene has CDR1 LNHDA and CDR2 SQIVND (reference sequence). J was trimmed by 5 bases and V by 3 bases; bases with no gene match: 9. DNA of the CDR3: TGTGCCAGTAGTATCTGGCTAGCGGGAGGGCCGGAAGATACGCAGTATTTT. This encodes CASSIWLAGGPEDTQYF.

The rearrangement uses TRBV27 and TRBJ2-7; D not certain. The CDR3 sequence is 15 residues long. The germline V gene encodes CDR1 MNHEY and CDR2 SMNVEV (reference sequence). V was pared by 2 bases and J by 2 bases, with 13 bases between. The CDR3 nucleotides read TGTGCCAGCAGTTTAGGCGGCAGTAGCCCCTACGAGCAGTACTTC. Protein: CASSLGGSSPYEQYF.

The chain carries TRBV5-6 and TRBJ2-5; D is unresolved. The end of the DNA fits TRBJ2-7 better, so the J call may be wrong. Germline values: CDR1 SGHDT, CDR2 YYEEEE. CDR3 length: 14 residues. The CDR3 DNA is TGTGCCAGCAGCTTGGGAAGGAGCCCCTACGAGCAGTACTTC. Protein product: CASSLGRSPYEQYF.

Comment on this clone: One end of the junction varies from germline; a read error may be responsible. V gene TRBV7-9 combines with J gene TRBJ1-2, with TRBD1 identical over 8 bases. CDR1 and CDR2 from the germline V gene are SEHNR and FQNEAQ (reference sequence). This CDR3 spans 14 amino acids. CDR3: CSSSSGQGELGYTF. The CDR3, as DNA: TGTTCCAGCAGCTCTGGACAGGGCGAGCTTGGCTACACCTTC.

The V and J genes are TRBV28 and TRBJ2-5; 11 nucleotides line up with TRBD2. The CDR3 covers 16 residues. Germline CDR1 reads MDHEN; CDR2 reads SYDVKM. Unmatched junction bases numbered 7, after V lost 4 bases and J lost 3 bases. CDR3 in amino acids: CASSSTSGREEETQYF. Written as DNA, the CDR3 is TGTGCCAGCAGTTCAACTAGCGGGAGAGAGGAAGAGACCCAGTACTTC.

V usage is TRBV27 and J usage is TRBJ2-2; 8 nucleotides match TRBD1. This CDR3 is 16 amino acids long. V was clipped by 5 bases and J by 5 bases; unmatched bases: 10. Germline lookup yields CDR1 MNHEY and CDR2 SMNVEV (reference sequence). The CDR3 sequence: CASSPLTGVGTGELFF. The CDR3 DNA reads TGTGCCAGCAGTCCCCTGACAGGGGTAGGGACCGGGGAGCTGTTTTTT.